This T cell receptor (beta chain) was profiled in a study of T cells after yellow fever vaccination. Study context: In the case of low-cell-number fractions, SMART-Seq v4 Ultra Low Input was used for preparation.

Findings and limits, study-wide: Abundant bulk-derived clonotypes could contaminate FACS-sorted repertoires. Booster sampling recovered most clones from primary vaccination (nearly 98% CD4, roughly 88% CD8).

This clonotype occurred many times. No antigen is known for it. The CDR3 contains 13 residues. V lost 5 bases, J lost 5 bases, and 12 bases lay in between. The germline CDR1 and CDR2 sequences are SGHTA and FQGTGA. In making TCR cDNA, 5'RACE template switching added a universal primer site and UMIs to it. From the 5' RACE reads, TCRdb called clonotypes with MiXCR, one entry per CDR3 protein. In the table there are just over 250,000 distinct CDR3 sequences, around 5.2% of which are singletons. This chain joins TRBV7-3 and TRBJ2-5, with D unclear. The TCR was taken from a man aged 18 to 29 who received the YFV17D yellow fever vaccine. The source material was CD4+ T cells sorted from PBMCs, sampled on the day of the yellow fever booster vaccination. The CDR3 loop is CASSLGMGETQYF. In DNA, the CDR3 is TGTGCCAGCAGCCTGGGGATGGGGGAGACCCAGTACTTC.